This TCR beta chain was sequenced in a study of blood T cells in healthy people across ages. Overall study results and limits: Diversity figures derived from one million T cells were judged to underestimate the true value.

A second about 6 to 11 cycle PCR used barcoded and J-beta primers. A single record per CDR3 protein comes from TCRdb applying MiXCR to the 5' RACE reads. This table holds about 680,000 distinct CDR3 sequences, 49% found once. V shed 2 bases and J shed 2 bases, with 9 bases lying between them. The CDR3 loop spans 14 amino acids. On this clonotype: Its target is not known.

This clonotype was sampled from a woman aged 60-75 years in good health. The chain combines TRBV12-3 or TRBV12-4 with TRBJ1-2; D is possibly TRBD1 (5 bases). The sequencing input was blood. This CDR3 is CASSLLTANYGYTF. The CDR3, as DNA: TGTGCCAGCAGTTTACTGACAGCCAACTATGGCTACACCTTC.